This TCR beta chain was captured in a study of HIV-infected patients and healthy controls. Study outcomes and limitations: During therapy, HIV-associated CDR3s fell significantly in frequency, while CMV-associated CDR3s did not change significantly.

Worth noting for this clonotype: Its antigen is not identified.

Approximately 510 ng RNA was reverse transcribed with alpha and beta constant-region primers. Each of the alpha and beta chains got its own library through chain-specific third strand synthesis with indices. MiXCR was run by TCRdb on the 5' RACE reads, yielding one entry per CDR3 protein. Here the sample spans 7,000 to 9,000 distinct CDR3 sequences, 7.5% to 9.5% being singletons. This CDR3 contains 15 residues. The V and J ends lost 5 bases and 2 bases, in that order; junction bases with no gene match: 5. Germline CDR1 MDHEN, CDR2 SYDVKM. Roughly three months, about 14 weeks, into antiretroviral therapy, follow-up blood was collected. No cell fractionation was done, so the repertoire covers all unsorted peripheral blood T cells.

This receptor was identified in an adult with HIV infection. The V gene is TRBV28, the J gene TRBJ1-5; TRBD1 aligns across 8 bases. The sample was blood, taken during antiretroviral therapy. The CDR3 protein is CASSHRGDGNQPQHF. The CDR3 DNA is TGTGCCAGCAGTCACAGGGGGGACGGCAATCAGCCCCAGCATTTT.